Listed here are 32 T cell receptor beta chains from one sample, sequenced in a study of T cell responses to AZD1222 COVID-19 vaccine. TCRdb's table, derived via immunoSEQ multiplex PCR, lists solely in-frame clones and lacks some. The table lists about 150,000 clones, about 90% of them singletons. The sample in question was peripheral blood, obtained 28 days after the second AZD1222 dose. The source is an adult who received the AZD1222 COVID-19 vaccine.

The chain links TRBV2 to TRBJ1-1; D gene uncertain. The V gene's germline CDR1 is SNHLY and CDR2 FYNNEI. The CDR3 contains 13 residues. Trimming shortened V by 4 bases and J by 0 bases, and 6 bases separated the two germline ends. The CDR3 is CASSGLMNTEAFF. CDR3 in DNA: TGTGCCAGCAGTGGACTGATGAACACTGAAGCTTTCTTT.

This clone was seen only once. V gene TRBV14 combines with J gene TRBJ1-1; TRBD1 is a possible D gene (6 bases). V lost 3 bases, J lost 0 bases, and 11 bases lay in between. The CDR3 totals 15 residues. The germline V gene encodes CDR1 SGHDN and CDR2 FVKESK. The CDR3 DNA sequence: TGTGCCAGCAGCCAGTTGACAGGAATGAACACTGAAGCTTTCTTT. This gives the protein CASSQLTGMNTEAFF.

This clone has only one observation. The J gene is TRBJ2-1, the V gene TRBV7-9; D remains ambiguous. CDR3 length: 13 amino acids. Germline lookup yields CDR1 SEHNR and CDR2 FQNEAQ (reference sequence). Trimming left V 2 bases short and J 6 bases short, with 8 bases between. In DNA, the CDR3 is TGTGCCAGCAGCTTAAGGCAGACCAATGAGCAGTTCTTC. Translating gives CASSLRQTNEQFF.

CDR3 amino acids: CASSGGGGSPLHF. DNA for the CDR3: TGTGCCAGCAGTGGAGGGGGCGGATCACCCCTCCACTTT. This chain joins TRBV7-9 and TRBJ1-6, with 7 bases fitting TRBD1. CDR3 size: 13 residues. V dropped 6 bases and J dropped 10; count of bases not matched to a gene: 6. Per the germline V gene, CDR1 is SEHNR and CDR2 is FQNEAQ (reference sequence).

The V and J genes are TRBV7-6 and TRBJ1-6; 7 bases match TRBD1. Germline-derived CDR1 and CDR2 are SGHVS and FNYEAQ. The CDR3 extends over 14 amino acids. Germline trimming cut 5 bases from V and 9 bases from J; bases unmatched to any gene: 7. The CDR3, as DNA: TGTGCCAGCAGCAGTGGGACAGCGGGTTCACCCCTCCACTTT. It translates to CASSSGTAGSPLHF.

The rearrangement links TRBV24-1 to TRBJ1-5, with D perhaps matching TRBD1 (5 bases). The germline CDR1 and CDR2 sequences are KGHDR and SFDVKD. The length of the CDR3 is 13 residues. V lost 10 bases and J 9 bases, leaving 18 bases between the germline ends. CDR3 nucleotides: TGTGCCACACGTAAGGACACCCGGGGGCCCCAGCATTTT. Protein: CATRKDTRGPQHF.

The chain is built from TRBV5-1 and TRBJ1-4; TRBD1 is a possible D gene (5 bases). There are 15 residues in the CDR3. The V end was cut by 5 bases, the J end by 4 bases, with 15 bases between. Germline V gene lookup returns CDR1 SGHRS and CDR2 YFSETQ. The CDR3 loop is CASSGGSRGNEKLFF. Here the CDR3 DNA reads TGCGCCAGCAGTGGGGGGAGCAGAGGTAATGAAAAACTGTTTTTT.

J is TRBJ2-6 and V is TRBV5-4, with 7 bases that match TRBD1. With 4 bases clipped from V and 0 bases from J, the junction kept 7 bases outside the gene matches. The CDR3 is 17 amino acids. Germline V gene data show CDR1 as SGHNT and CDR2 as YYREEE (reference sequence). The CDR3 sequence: CASSPRGISSGANVLTF. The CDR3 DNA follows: TGTGCCAGCAGCCCCAGGGGGATTAGCTCTGGGGCCAACGTCCTGACTTTC.

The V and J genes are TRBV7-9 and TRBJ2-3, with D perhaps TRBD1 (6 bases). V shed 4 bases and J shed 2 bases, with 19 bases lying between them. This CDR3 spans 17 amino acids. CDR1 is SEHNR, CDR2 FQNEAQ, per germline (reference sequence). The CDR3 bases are TGTGCCAGCAGCTCCCGACAGGAATGGGGATCCACAGATACGCAGTATTTT. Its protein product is CASSSRQEWGSTDTQYF.

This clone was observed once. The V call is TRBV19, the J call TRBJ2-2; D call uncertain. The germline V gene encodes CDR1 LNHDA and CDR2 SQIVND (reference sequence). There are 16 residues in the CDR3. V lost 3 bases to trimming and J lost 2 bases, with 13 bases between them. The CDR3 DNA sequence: TGTGCCAGTAGTATCCGGCAGAGAGTAAACACCGGGGAGCTGTTTTTT. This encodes CASSIRQRVNTGELFF.

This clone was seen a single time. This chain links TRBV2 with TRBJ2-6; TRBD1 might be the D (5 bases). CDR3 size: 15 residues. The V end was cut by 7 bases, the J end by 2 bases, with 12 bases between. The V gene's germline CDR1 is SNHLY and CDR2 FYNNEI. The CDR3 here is CASNRGQPGANVLTF. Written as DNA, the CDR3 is TGTGCCAGCAACCGCGGACAACCTGGGGCCAACGTCCTGACTTTC.

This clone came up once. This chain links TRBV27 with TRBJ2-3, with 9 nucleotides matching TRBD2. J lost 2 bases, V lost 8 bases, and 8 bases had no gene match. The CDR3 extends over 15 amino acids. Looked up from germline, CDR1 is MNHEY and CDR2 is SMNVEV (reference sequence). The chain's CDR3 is CASWLAGIPTDTQYF. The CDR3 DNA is TGTGCCAGCTGGCTAGCGGGGATACCCACAGATACGCAGTATTTT.

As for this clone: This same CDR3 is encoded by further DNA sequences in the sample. The DNA of the CDR3 is TGTGCCAGCAGTCCAGGGGGGAATTCACCCCTCCACTTT. It is translated as CASSPGGNSPLHF. This chain joins TRBV12-3 or TRBV12-4 and TRBJ1-6, with 7 positions matching TRBD1. Losses at the gene ends were 5 bases for V and 7 bases for J; bases not matched to a gene: 2. CDR3 length: 13 amino acids.

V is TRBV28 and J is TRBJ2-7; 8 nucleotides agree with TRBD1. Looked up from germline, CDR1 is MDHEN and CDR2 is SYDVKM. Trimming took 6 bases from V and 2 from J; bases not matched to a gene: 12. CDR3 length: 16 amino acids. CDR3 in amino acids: CASSPFGQGGAYEQYF. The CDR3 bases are TGTGCCAGCAGCCCCTTCGGACAGGGAGGCGCCTACGAGCAGTACTTC.

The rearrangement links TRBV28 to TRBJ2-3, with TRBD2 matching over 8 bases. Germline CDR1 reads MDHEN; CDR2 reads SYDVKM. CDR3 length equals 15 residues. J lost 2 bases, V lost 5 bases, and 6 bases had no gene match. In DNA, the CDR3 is TGTGCCAGCAGTGAGAGCGGGAGCCCCACAGATACGCAGTATTTT. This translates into CASSESGSPTDTQYF. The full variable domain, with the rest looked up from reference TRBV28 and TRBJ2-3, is DVKVTQSSRYLVKRTGEKVFLECVQDMDHENMFWYRQDPGLGLRLIYFSYDVKMKEKGDIPEGYSVSREKKERFSLILESASTNQTSMYLCASSESGSPTDTQYFGPGTRLTVL.

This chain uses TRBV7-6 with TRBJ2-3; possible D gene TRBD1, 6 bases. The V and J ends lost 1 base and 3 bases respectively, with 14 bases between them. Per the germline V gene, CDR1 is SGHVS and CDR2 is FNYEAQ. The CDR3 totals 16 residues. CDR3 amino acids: CASSLGTATGTDTQYF. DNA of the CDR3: TGTGCCAGCAGCTTAGGGACAGCCACGGGGACAGATACGCAGTATTTT.

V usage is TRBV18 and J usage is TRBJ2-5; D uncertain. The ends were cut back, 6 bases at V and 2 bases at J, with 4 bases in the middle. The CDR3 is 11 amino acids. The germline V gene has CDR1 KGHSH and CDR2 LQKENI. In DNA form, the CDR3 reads TGTGCCAGCTCTCTTCAAGAGACCCAGTACTTC. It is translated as CASSLQETQYF.

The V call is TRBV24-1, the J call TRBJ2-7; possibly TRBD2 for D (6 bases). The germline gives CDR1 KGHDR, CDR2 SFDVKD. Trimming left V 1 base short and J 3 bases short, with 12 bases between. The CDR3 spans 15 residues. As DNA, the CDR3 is TGTGCCACCAGTGATTTTGTCGCGGGGAACTACGAGCAGTACTTC. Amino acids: CATSDFVAGNYEQYF.

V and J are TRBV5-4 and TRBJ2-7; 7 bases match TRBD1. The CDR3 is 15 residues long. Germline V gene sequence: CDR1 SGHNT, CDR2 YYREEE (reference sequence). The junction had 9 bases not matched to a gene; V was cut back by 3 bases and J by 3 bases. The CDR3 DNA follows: TGTGCCAGCAGCTCACATCCGGGACAGAGCTACGAGCAGTACTTC. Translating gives CASSSHPGQSYEQYF.

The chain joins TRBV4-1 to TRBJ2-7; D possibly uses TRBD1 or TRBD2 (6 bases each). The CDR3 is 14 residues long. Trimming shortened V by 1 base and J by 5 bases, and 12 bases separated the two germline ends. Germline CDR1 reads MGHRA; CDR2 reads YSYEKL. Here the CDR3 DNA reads TGCGCCAGCAGCCAAGTAGGGGGGCTGCACGAGCAGTACTTC. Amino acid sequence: CASSQVGGLHEQYF.

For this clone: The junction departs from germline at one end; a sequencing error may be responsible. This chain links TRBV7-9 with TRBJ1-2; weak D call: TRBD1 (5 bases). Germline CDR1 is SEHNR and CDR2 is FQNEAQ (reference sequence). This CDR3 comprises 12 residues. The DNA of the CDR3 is TGTGCCAGCAGCTCGGAGGTGGGGCTCTACTTTTTC. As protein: CASSSEVGLYFF.

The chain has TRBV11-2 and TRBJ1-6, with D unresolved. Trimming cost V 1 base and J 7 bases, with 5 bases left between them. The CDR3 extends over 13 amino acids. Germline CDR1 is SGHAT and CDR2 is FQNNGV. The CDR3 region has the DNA TGTGCCAGCAGCTTAGGACAAAATTCACCCCTCCACTTT. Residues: CASSLGQNSPLHF.

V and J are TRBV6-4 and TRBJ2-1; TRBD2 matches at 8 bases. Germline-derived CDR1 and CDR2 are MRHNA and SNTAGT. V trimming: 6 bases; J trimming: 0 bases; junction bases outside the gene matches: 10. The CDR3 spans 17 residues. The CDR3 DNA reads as TGTGCCAGCAGCGAGCAGCCGAGCGGGAGCTCCTACAATGAGCAGTTCTTC. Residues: CASSEQPSGSSYNEQFF.

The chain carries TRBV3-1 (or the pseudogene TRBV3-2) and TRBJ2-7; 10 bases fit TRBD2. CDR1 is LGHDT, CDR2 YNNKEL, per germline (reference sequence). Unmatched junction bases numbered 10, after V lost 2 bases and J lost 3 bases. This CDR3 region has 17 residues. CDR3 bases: TGTGCCAGCAGCCAAAGAATAACTAGCGGGACCGGCTACGAGCAGTACTTC. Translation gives CASSQRITSGTGYEQYF.

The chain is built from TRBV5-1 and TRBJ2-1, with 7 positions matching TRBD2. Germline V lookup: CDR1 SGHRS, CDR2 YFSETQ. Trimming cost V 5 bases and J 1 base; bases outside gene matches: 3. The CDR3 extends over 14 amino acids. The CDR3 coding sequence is TGCGCCAGCAGTCGGGGGGTTTCCTACAATGAGCAGTTCTTC. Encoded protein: CASSRGVSYNEQFF.

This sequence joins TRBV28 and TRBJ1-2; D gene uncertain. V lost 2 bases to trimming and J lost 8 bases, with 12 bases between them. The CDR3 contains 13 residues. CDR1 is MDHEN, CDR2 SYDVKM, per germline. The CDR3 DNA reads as TGTGCCAGCAGTTTAGGCGGGCTTAGAGGCTACACCTTC. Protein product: CASSLGGLRGYTF.

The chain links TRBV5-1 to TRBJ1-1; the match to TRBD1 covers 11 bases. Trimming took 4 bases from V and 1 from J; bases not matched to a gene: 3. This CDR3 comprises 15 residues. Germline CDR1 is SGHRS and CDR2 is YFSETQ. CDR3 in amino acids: CASSAGTGGNTEAFF. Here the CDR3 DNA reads TGCGCCAGCAGCGCCGGGACAGGGGGGAACACTGAAGCTTTCTTT.

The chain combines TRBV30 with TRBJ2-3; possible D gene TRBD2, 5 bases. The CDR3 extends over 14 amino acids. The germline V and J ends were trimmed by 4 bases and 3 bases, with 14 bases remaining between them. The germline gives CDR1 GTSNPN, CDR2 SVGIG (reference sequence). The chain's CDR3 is CAWTYGGGTDTQYF. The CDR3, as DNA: TGTGCCTGGACCTACGGAGGCGGGACAGATACGCAGTATTTT.

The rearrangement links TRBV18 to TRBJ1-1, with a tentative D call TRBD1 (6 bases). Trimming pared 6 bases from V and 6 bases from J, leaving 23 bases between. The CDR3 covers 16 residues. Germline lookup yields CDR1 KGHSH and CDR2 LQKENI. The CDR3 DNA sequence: TGTGCCAGCTCCCCCTCCGGCGGAGTCGAGGGGGCTGAAGCTTTCTTT. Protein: CASSPSGGVEGAEAFF.

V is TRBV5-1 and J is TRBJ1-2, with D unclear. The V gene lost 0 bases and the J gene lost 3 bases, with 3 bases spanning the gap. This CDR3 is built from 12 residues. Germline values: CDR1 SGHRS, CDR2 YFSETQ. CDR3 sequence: CASSLADYGYTF. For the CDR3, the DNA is TGCGCCAGCAGCTTGGCCGACTATGGCTACACCTTC.

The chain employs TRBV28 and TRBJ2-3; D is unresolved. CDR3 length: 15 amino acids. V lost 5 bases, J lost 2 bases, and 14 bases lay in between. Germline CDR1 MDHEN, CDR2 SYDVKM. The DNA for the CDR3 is TGTGCCAGCAGTCCCAGCACATCCCCCACAGATACGCAGTATTTT. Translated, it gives CASSPSTSPTDTQYF.

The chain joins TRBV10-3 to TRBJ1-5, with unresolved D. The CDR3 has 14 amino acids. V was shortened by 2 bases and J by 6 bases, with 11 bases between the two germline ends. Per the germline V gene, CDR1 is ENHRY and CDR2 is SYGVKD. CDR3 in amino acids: CAISERPSSQPQHF. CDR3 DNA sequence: TGTGCCATCAGTGAGCGACCAAGTAGTCAGCCCCAGCATTTT.